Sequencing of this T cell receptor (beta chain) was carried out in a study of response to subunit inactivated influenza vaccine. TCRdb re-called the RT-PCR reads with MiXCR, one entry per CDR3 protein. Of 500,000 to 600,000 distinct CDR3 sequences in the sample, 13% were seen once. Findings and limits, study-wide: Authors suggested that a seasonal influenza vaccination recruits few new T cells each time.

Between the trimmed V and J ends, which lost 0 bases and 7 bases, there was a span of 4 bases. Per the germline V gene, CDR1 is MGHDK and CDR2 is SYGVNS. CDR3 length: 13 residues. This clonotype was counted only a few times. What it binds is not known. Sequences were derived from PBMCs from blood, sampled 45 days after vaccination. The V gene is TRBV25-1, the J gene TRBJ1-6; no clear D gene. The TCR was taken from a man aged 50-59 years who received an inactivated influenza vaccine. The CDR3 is CASSEYVNSPLHF. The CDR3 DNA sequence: TGTGCCAGCAGTGAATATGTGAATTCACCCCTCCACTTT.